Listed below are T cell receptor beta chains from one sample, sequenced in a study of shared clonotypes between healthy human individuals. Only in-frame clones appear in the TCRdb table, and some are missing; sequencing was by immunoSEQ multiplex PCR. The sample lists 90,000 to 130,000 clones, about 63% occurring once. The sample was memory CD8+ T cells sorted from blood. Receptors originate from a woman under 40 in good health. Each CDR3 is given with its conserved first and last residue. The order of the fields is clone size, D gene, J gene, V gene, CDR3 protein. The D gene is left open where the match is weak. Clone size is given for some rows only: seen once, a few or many times, or a class if the clone is expanded.

>NA|TRBD2|TRBJ2-1|TRBV7-9
CASSLGGLAYTYNEQFF
>NA|NA|TRBJ1-1|TRBV28
CASSSLGEGERMNTEAFF
>NA|NA|TRBJ1-2|TRBV7-2
CASSLSPGTGIGDGYTF
>NA|TRBD2|TRBJ2-7|TRBV27
CASSRALAGVYEQYF
>NA|NA|TRBJ1-5|TRBV28
CASSLQTRTVLNQPQHF
>NA|NA|TRBJ2-1|TRBV9
CASSGSGGYNEQFF
>few|NA|TRBJ2-7|TRBV5-1
CASSPSAGAPYEQYF
>NA|TRBD1|TRBJ2-7|TRBV27
CASSRTGPYEQYF
>NA|NA|TRBJ2-7|TRBV11-3
CASSMGPPNEQYF
>NA|NA|TRBJ2-6|TRBV15
CATSRVTGSGANVLTF
>few|NA|TRBJ1-5|TRBV4-1
CASSHPKGDSGNQPQHF
>NA|NA|TRBJ2-6|TRBV10-1
CASSYAPAQSRANVLTF
>NA|TRBD2|TRBJ2-1|TRBV19
CASSILAGGPKFF
>few|NA|TRBJ1-1|TRBV6-5
CASSYKENVEAFF
>few|NA|TRBJ1-5|TRBV19
CASRTQQGSGGQPQHF
>NA|NA|TRBJ1-1|TRBV2
CASSGGGRTEAFF
>NA|NA|TRBJ2-1|TRBV5-8
CASESGISSYNEQFF
>NA|TRBD2|TRBJ2-1|TRBV6-1
CASSELAGEHNEQFF
>few|NA|TRBJ1-1|TRBV6-1
CASRPTGVEAFF
>NA|NA|TRBJ1-2|TRBV7-3
CASSPSIFSETHGYTF
>NA|NA|TRBJ2-7|TRBV25-1
CASSDPTYEQYF
>NA|TRBD1|TRBJ1-4|TRBV18
CASSRRTGEKLFF
>NA|NA|TRBJ2-7|TRBV6-6
CASSLENRGSEQYF
>NA|NA|TRBJ1-1|TRBV18
CASSPQGDTEAFF
>NA|TRBD1|TRBJ1-2|TRBV30
CAWSVRSLGQGAWGYGYTF
>NA|TRBD1|TRBJ1-1|TRBV19
CASSIWTGSMNTEAFF
>once|NA|NA|TRBV19
CASSRDSDREQYF
>NA|NA|TRBJ1-5|TRBV28
CASSPTGTGYQPQHF
>many|NA|TRBJ2-1|TRBV19
CASSIVYSDNEQFF
>NA|NA|TRBJ2-2|TRBV14
CASSQELRVGTGELFF
>NA|TRBD1|TRBJ2-7|TRBV5-4
CASSKRPTGFDFYEQYF
>NA|TRBD2|TRBJ2-7|TRBV29-1
CSVGGGEGYEQYF
>NA|NA|TRBJ1-3|TRBV28
CASSPDFSGNTIYF
>NA|NA|TRBJ2-7|TRBV27
CASQRGSFLPSYEQYF
>NA|NA|TRBJ1-2|TRBV27
CASSPRYGDVRPDGYTF
>few|NA|TRBJ2-7|TRBV27
CASSFTQGPYEQYF
>NA|NA|TRBJ1-2|TRBV28
CASSLQRANYGYTF
>few|NA|TRBJ2-2|TRBV6-4
CASSYSLETGELFF
>NA|NA|TRBJ1-5|TRBV27
CASSFFSNQPQHF
>NA|TRBD1|TRBJ1-1|TRBV5-6
CASSLDDRDGTEAFF
>many|TRBD1|TRBJ1-1|TRBV27
CASSFDRERLDTEAFF
>NA|TRBD1|TRBJ2-2|TRBV2
CASSLRGTGELFF
>NA|NA|TRBJ2-3|TRBV28
CASSLSWGASTDTQYF
>NA|TRBD1|TRBJ1-2|TRBV6-1
CASLRDSEGIYGYTF
>NA|TRBD2|TRBJ2-7|TRBV7-8
CASSYWTSGTYEQYF
>many|NA|TRBJ2-1|TRBV13
CASSLEGGTNEQFF
>NA|NA|TRBJ2-2|TRBV19
CASSTTNTGELFF
>NA|NA|TRBJ2-1|TRBV28
CASRSGGLTEQFF
>NA|TRBD2|TRBJ2-2|TRBV6-1
CASSELAASTGELFF
>NA|NA|TRBJ2-7|TRBV28
CASSPGPTLVEQYF
>NA|NA|TRBJ1-1|TRBV5-1
CASSWGQYKNTEAFF
>NA|NA|TRBJ2-3|TRBV5-4
CASRPGSTDTQYF